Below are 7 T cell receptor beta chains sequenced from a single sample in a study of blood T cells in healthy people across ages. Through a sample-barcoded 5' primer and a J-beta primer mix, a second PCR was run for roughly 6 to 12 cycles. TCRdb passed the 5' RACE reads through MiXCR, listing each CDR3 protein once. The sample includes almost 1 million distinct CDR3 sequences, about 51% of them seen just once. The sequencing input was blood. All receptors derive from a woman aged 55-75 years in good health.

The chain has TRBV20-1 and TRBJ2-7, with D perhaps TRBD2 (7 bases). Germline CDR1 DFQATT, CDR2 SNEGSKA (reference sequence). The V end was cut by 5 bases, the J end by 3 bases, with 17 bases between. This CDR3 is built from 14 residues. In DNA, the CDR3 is TGCAGTGCTTCGAGGGGGGGGTCCCTCTACGAGCAGTACTTC. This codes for CSASRGGSLYEQYF.

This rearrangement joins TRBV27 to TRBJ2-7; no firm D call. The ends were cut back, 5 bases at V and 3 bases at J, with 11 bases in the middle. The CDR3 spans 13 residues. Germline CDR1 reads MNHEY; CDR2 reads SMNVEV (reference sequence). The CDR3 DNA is TGTGCCAGCAGTCTCACCTTCAACTACGAGCAGTACTTC. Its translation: CASSLTFNYEQYF.

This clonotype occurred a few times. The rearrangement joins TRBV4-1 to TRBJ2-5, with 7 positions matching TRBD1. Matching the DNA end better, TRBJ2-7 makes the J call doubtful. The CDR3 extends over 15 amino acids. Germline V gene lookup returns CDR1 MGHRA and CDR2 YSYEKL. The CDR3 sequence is CASSQDSGQAPEQYF. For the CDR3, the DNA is TGCGCCAGCAGCCAAGACTCCGGACAGGCTCCCGAGCAGTACTTC.

The CDR3 bases are TGTGCCAGCAGCGTAAAGGGAGAAACGCAGTATTTT. This gives the protein CASSVKGETQYF. The chain uses TRBV7-9 and TRBJ2-3; perhaps TRBD2 as D (5 bases). CDR1 is SEHNR, CDR2 FQNEAQ, per germline (reference sequence). This CDR3 region has 12 residues. Trimming removed 5 bases at V and 9 bases at J, with 12 bases between.

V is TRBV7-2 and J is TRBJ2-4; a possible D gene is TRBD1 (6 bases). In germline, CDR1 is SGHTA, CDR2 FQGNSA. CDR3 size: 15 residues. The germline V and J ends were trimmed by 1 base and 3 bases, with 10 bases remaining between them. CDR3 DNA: TGTGCCAGCAGCTTAGTCCAGGGGTTCAAAAACATTCAGTACTTC. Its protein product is CASSLVQGFKNIQYF.

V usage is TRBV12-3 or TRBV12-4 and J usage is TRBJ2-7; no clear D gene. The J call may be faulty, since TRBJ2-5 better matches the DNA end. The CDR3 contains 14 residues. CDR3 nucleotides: TGTGCCAGCAGTTTCGGTGGGGTCTGGAAGACCCAGTACTTC. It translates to CASSFGGVWKTQYF.

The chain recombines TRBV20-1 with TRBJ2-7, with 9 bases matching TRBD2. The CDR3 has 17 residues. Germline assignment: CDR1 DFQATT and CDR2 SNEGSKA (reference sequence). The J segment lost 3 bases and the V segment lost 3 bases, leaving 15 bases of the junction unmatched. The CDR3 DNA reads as TGCAGTGCTAGTTCGGTTACTAGCGGGCGATTCCTCTACGAGCAGTACTTC. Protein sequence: CSASSVTSGRFLYEQYF.